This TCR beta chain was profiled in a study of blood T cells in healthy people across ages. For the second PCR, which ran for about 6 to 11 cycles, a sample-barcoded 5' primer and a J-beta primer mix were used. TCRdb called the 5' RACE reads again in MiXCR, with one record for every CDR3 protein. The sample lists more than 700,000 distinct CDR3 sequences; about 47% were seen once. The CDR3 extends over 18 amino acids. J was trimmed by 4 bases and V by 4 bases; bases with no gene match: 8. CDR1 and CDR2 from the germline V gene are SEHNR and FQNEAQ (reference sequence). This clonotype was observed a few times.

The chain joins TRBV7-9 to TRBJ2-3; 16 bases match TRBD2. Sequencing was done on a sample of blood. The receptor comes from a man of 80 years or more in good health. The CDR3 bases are TGTGCCAGCAGCTCGGGACTAGCGGGAGGGCCTTCCGCAGATACGCAGTATTTT. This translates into CASSSGLAGGPSADTQYF.